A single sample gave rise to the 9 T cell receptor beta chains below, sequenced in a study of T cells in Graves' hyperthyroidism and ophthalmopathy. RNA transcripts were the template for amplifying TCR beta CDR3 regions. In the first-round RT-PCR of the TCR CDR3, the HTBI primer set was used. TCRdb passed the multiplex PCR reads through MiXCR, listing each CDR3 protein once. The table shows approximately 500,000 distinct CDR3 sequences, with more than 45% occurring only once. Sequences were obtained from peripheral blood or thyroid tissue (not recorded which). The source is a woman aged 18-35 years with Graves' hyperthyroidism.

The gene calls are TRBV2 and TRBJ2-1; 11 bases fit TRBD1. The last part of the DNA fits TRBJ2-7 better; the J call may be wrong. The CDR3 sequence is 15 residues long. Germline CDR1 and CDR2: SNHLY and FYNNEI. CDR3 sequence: CASSGDRGSYNEQYF. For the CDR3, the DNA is TGTGCCAGCAGCGGGGACAGGGGGTCCTACAATGAGCAGTACTTC.

DNA of the CDR3: TGTGCCAGCAGCTCGACAGGGGGCGGATCACCCCTCCACTTT. Translated, it gives CASSSTGGGSPLHF. This rearrangement joins TRBV7-2 to TRBJ1-6; TRBD1 agrees at 10 bases. CDR1 and CDR2 (germline): SGHTA, FQGNSA. V lost 4 bases, J lost 10 bases, and 4 bases stayed unmatched. The CDR3 is 14 amino acids.

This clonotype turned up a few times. The CDR3 bases are TGTGCCAGCAGCCTGGGCCAACAGGGAAGTTGGGAGACCCAGTACTTC. Translated: CASSLGQQGSWETQYF. The chain recombines TRBV28 with TRBJ2-5, with D possibly matching TRBD1 (6 bases). CDR3 length: 16 amino acids. V was clipped by 6 bases and J by 5 bases, with 22 bases between them. Germline-derived CDR1 and CDR2 are MDHEN and SYDVKM.

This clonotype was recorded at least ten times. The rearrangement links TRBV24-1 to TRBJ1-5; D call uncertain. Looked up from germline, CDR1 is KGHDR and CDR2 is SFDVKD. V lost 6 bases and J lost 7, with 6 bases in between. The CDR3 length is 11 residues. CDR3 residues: CATSWVQPQHF. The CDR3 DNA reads TGTGCCACCAGTTGGGTGCAGCCCCAGCATTTT.

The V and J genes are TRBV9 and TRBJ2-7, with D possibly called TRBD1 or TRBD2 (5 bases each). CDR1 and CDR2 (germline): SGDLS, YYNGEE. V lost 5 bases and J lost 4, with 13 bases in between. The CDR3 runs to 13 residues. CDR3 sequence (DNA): TGTGCCAGCAGTTGGGGGAGACGTTACGAGCAGTACTTC. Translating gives CASSWGRRYEQYF.

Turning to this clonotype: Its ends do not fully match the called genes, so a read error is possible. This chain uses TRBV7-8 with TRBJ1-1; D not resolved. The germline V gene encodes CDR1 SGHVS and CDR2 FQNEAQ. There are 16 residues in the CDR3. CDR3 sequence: CAGSVAPIGLNTEAFF. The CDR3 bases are TGTGCCGGCAGCGTAGCCCCAATTGGGCTCAACACTGAAGCTTTCTTT.

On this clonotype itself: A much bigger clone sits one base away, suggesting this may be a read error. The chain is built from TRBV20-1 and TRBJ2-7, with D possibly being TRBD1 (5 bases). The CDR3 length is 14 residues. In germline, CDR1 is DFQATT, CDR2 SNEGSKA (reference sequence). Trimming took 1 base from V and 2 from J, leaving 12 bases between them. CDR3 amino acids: CSARATVTAYEQYF. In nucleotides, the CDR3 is TGCAGTGCTAGAGCGACAGTGACCGCCTACGAGCAGTACTTC.

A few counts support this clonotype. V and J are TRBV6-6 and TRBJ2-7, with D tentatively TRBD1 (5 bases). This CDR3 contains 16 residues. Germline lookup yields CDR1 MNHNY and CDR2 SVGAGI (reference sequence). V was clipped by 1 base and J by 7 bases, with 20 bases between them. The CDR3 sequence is CASSYFDSPTVREQYF. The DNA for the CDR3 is TGTGCCAGCAGTTACTTTGACAGTCCGACCGTTCGGGAGCAGTACTTC.

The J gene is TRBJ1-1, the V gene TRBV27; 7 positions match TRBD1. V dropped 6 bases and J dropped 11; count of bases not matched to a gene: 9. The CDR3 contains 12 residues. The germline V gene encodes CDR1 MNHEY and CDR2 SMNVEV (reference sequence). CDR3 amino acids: CASSPGGPGAFF. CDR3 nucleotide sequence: TGTGCCAGCAGCCCAGGGGGGCCTGGTGCTTTCTTT.